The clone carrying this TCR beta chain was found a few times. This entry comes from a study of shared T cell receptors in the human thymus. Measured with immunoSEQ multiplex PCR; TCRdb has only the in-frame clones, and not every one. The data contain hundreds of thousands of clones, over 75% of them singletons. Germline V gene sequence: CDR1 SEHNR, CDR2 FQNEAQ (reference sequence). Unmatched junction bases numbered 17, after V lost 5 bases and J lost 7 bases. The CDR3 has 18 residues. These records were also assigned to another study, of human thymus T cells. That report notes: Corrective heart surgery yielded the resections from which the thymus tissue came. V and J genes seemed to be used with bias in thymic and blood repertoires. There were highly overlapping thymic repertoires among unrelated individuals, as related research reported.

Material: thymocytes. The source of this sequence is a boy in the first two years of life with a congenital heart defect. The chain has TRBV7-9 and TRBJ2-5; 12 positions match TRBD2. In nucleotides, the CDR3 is TGTGCCAGCAGCCACGAGGATTCGGCTAGCGGGAGGGCCGCGACCCAGTACTTC. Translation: CASSHEDSASGRAATQYF.